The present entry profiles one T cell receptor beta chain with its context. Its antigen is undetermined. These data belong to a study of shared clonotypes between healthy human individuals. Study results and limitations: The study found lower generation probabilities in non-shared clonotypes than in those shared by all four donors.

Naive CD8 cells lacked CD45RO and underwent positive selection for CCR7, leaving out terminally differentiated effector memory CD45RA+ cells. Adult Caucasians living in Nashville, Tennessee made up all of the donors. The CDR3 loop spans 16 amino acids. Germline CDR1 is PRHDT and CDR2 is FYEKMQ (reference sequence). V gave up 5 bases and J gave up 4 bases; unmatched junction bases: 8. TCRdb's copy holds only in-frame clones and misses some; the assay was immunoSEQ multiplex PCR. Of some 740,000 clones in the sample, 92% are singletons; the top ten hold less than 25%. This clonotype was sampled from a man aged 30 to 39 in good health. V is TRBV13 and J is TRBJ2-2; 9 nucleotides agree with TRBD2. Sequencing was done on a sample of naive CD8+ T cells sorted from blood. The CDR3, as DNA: TGTGCCAGCAGCCCCGGTGTAGCGGGAGTCACCGGGGAGCTGTTTTTT. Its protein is CASSPGVAGVTGELFF.